Each of the 2 T cell receptor beta chains below was sequenced from the same sample in a study of cytomegalovirus exposure and HLA in healthy donors. Primers included in the PCR were 60 Vbeta and 13 Jbeta primers. This table comes from immunoSEQ multiplex PCR, and its TCRdb copy is limited to in-frame clones, with some not included. The repertoire includes about 89,000 clones, approximately 86% of them detected once, and around a tenth sits in the top ten. The sample consisted of PBMCs. The receptors derive from a man aged 30 to 45 in good health and CMV-seropositive.

J is TRBJ2-5 and V is TRBV18; D is unclear. The germline gives CDR1 KGHSH, CDR2 LQKENI. This CDR3 has 12 residues. V lost 6 bases, J lost 10 bases, and 15 bases lay in between. The chain's CDR3 is CASSPLPRDQYF. DNA of the CDR3: TGTGCCAGCTCCCCCCTCCCAAGAGACCAGTACTTC.

The chain links TRBV6-5 to TRBJ1-2, with D perhaps TRBD1 (5 bases). The CDR3 is 14 amino acids. Germline V gene lookup returns CDR1 MNHEY and CDR2 SVGAGI. V lost 1 base and J lost 5, with 11 bases in between. CDR3 amino acids: CASSYFGGNYGYTF. For the CDR3, the DNA is TGTGCCAGCAGTTACTTCGGGGGGAATTATGGCTACACCTTC.